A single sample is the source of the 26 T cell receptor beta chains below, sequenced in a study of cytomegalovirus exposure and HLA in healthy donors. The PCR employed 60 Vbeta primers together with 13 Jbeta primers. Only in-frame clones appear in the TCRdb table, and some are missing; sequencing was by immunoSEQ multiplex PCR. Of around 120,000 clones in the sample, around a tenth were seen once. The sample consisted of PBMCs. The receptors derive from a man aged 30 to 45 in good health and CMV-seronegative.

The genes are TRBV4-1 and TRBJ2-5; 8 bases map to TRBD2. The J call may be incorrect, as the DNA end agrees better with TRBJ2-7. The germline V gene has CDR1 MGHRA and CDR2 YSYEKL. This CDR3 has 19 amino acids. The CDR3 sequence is CASSQGGDSGKVGGYEQYF. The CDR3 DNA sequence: TGCGCCAGCAGCCAAGGAGGTGATAGCGGGAAGGTTGGAGGCTACGAGCAGTACTTC.

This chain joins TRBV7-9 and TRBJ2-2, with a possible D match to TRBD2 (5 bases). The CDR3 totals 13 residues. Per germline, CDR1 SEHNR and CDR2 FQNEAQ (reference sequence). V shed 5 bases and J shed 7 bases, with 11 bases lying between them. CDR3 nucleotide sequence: TGTGCCAGCAGCGGCCGGGGTTACGGGGAGCTGTTTTTT. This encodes CASSGRGYGELFF.

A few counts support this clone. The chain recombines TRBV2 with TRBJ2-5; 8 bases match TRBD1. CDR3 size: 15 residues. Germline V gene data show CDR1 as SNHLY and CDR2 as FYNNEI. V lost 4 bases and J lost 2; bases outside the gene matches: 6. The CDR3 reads CASSGGTGPQETQYF. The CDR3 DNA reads TGTGCCAGCAGTGGTGGGACAGGCCCTCAAGAGACCCAGTACTTC.

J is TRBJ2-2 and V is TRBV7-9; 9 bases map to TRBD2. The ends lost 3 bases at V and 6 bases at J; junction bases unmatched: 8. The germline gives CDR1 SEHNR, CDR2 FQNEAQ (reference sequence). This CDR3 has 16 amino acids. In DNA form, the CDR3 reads TGTGCCAGCAGCTTTTCCGCGGGGGGGCGTTCCGGGGAGCTGTTTTTT. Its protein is CASSFSAGGRSGELFF.

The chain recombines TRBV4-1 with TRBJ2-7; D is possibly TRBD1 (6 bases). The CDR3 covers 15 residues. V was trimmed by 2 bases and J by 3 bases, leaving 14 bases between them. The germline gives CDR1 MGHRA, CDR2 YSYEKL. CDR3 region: CASSQPGAGLYEQYF. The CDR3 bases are TGCGCCAGCAGCCAACCAGGGGCAGGGCTCTACGAGCAGTACTTC.

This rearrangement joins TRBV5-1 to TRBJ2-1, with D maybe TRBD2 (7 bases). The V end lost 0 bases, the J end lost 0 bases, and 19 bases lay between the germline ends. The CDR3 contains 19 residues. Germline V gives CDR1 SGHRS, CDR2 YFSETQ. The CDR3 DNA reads TGCGCCAGCAGCTTGGTACCCGGGGGGCCTTCGAGCTCCTACAATGAGCAGTTCTTC. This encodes CASSLVPGGPSSSYNEQFF.

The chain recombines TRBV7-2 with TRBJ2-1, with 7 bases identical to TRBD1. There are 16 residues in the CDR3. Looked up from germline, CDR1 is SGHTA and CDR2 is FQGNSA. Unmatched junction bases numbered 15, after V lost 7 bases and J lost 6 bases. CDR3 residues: CASTETGPFGGNEQFF. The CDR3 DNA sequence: TGTGCCAGCACGGAGACAGGGCCCTTTGGGGGCAATGAGCAGTTCTTC. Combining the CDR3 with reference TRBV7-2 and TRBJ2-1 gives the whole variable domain GAGVSQSPSNKVTEKGKDVELRCDPISGHTALYWYRQSLGQGLEFLIYFQGNSAPDKSGLPSDRFSAERTGGSVSTLTIQRTQQEDSAVYLCASTETGPFGGNEQFFGPGTRLTVL.

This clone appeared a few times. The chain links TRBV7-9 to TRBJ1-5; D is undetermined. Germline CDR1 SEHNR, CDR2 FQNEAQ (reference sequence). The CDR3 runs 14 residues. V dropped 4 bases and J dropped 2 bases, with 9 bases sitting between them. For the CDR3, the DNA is TGTGCCAGCAGCTCATACGCGGGCAATCAGCCCCAGCATTTT. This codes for CASSSYAGNQPQHF.

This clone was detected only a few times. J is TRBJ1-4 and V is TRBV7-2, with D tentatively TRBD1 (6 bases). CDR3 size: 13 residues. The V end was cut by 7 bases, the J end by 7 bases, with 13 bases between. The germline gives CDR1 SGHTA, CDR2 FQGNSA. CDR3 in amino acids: CASNLGGAEKLFF. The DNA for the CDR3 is TGTGCCAGCAACCTAGGGGGGGCTGAAAAACTGTTTTTT.

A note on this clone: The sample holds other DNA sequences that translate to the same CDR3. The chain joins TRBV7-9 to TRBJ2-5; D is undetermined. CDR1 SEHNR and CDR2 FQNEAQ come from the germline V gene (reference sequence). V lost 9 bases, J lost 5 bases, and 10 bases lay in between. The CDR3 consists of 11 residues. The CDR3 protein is CASLSQETQYF. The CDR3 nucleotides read TGTGCCAGTCTGTCTCAGGAGACCCAGTACTTC.

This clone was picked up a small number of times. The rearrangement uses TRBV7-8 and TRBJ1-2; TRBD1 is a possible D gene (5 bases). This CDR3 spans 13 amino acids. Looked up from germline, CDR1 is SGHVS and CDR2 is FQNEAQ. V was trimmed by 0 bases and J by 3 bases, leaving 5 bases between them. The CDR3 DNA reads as TGTGCCAGCAGCTTAGCGGGGCACTATGGCTACACCTTC. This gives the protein CASSLAGHYGYTF. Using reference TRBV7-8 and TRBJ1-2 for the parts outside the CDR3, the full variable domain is GAGVSQSPRYKVAKRGQDVALRCDPISGHVSLFWYQQALGQGPEFLTYFQNEAQLDKSGLPSDRFFAERPEGSVSTLKIQRTQQEDSAVYLCASSLAGHYGYTFGSGTRLTVV.

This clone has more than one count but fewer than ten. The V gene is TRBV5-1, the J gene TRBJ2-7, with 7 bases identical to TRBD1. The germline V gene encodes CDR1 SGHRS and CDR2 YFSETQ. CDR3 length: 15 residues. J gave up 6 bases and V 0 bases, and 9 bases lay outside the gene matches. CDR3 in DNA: TGCGCCAGCAGCTTGGGTAGGGGGCTTCACGGCGAGCAGTACTTC. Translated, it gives CASSLGRGLHGEQYF.

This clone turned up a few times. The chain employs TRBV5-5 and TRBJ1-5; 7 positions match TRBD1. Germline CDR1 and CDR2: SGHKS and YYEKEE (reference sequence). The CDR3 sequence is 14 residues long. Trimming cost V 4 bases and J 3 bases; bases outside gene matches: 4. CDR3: CASSAGQFNQPQHF. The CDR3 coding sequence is TGTGCCAGCAGCGCGGGACAGTTCAATCAGCCCCAGCATTTT.

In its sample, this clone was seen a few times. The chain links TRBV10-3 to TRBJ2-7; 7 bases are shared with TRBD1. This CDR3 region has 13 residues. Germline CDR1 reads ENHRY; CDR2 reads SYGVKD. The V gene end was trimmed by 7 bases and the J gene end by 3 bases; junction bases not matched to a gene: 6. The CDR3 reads CAITLGTDYEQYF. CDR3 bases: TGTGCCATCACCCTGGGGACAGACTACGAGCAGTACTTC.

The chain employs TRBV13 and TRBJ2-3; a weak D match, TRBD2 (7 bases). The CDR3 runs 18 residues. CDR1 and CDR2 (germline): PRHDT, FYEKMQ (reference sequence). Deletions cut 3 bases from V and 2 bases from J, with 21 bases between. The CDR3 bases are TGTGCCAGCAGCTTCCGTTCGGGGGGCCTTCTATACACAGATACGCAGTATTTT. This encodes CASSFRSGGLLYTDTQYF.

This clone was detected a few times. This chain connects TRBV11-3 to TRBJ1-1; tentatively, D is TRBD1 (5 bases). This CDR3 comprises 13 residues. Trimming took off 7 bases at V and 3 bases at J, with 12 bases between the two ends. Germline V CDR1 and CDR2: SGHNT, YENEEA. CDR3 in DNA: TGTGCCAGCACCTCGAAAGGGGACACTGAAGCTTTCTTT. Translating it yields CASTSKGDTEAFF.

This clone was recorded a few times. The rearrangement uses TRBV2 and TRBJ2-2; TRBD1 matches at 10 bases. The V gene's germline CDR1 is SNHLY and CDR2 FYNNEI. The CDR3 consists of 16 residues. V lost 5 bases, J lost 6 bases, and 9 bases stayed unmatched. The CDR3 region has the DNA TGTGCCAGCAGTCTGACAGGGGGCGGTGTGGCCGGGGAGCTGTTTTTT. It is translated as CASSLTGGGVAGELFF.

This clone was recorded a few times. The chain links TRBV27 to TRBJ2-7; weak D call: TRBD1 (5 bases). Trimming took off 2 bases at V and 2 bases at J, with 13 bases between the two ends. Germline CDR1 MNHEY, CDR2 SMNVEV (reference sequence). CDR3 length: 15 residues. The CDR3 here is CASSLIGHLTYEQYF. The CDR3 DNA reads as TGTGCCAGCAGTTTAATTGGACACCTAACCTACGAGCAGTACTTC.

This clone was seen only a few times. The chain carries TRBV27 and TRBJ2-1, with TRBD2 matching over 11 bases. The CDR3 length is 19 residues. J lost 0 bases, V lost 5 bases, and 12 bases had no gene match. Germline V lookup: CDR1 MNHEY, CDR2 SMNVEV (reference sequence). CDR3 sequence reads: CASSRTSGWVKGSYNEQFF. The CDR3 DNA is TGTGCCAGCAGTAGGACTAGCGGGTGGGTAAAGGGCTCCTACAATGAGCAGTTCTTC.

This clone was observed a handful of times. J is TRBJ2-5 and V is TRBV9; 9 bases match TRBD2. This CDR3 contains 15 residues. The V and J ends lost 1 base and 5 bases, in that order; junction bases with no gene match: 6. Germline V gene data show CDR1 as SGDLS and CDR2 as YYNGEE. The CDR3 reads CASSVQAGGGETQYF. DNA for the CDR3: TGTGCCAGCAGCGTACAAGCGGGGGGAGGGGAGACCCAGTACTTC. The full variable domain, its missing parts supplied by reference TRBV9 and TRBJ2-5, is DSGVTQTPKHLITATGQRVTLRCSPRSGDLSVYWYQQSLDQGLQFLIQYYNGEERAKGNILERFSAQQFPDLHSELNLSSLELGDSALYFCASSVQAGGGETQYFGPGTRLLVL.

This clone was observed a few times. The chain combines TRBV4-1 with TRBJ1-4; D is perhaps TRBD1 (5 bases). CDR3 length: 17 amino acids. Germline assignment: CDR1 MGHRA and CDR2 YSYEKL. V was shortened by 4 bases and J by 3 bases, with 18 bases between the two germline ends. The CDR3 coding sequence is TGCGCCAGCAGCCCATCTCCAACAGGTGCCCCTAATGAAAAACTGTTTTTT. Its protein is CASSPSPTGAPNEKLFF.

CDR3 residues: CASSEEAQVGQPQHF. CDR3 DNA: TGTGCCAGCAGTGAAGAGGCACAGGTAGGTCAGCCCCAGCATTTT. The V call is TRBV6-4, the J call TRBJ1-5; D is perhaps TRBD1 (5 bases). This CDR3 has 15 residues. Germline V gives CDR1 MRHNA, CDR2 SNTAGT. Trimming left V 3 bases short and J 6 bases short, with 15 bases between.

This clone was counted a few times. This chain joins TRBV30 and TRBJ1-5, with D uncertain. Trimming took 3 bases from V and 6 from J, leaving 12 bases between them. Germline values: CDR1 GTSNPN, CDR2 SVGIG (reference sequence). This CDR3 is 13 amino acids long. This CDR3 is CAWRAGYGQPQHF. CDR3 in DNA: TGTGCCTGGAGGGCGGGGTATGGTCAGCCCCAGCATTTT.

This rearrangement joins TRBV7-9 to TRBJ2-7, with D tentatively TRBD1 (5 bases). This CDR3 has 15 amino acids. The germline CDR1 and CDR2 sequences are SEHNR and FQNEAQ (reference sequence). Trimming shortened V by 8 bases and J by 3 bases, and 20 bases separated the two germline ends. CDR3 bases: TGTGCCAGCGGGTCTCAGAACAGGAAGGACTACGAGCAGTACTTC. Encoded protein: CASGSQNRKDYEQYF.

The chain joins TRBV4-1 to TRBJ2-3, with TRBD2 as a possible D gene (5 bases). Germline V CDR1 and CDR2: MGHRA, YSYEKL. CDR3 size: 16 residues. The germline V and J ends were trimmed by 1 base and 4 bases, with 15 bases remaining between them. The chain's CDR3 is CASSQGVGSIADTQYF. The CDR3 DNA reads TGCGCCAGCAGCCAAGGGGTAGGGAGTATCGCAGATACGCAGTATTTT.

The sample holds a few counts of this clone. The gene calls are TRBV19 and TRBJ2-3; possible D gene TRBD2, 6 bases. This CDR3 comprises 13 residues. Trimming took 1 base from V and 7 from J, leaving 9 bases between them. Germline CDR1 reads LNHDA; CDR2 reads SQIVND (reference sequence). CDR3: CASSIGRANTQYF. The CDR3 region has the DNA TGTGCCAGTAGTATAGGGAGGGCTAATACGCAGTATTTT.